The clone carrying this T cell receptor beta chain was recorded a few times. These data are taken from a study of type 1 and type 2 diabetes patients. About the research overall: Sequencing for the whole study yielded under 25 million paired-end reads.

PCR was run on genomic DNA. Multiplex PCR with 30 forward and 13 reverse primers amplified the TCR beta CDR3. TCRdb independently ran MiXCR on the multiplex PCR reads; one entry per CDR3 protein. The table has about 270,000 distinct CDR3 sequences, around 47% seen once. This TCR came from a man aged 18 to 29 with type 2 diabetes. Material: peripheral blood mononuclear cells (PBMCs).

The CDR3, as DNA: TGTGCCTGGGAGCGGAACTCCTACAATGAGCAGTTCTTC. Translation gives CAWERNSYNEQFF. V usage is TRBV30 and J usage is TRBJ2-1; D perhaps matches TRBD2 (5 bases). The CDR3 is made up of 13 amino acids. Germline lookup yields CDR1 GTSNPN and CDR2 SVGIG (reference sequence). V was pared by 5 bases and J by 0 bases, with 8 bases between. The complete variable domain, with remaining parts taken from reference TRBV30 and TRBJ2-1, reads SQTIHQWPATLVQPVGSPLSLECTVEGTSNPNLYWYRQAAGRGLQLLFYSVGIGQISSEVPQNLSASRPQDRQFILSSKKLLLSDSGFYLCAWERNSYNEQFFGPGTRLTVL.